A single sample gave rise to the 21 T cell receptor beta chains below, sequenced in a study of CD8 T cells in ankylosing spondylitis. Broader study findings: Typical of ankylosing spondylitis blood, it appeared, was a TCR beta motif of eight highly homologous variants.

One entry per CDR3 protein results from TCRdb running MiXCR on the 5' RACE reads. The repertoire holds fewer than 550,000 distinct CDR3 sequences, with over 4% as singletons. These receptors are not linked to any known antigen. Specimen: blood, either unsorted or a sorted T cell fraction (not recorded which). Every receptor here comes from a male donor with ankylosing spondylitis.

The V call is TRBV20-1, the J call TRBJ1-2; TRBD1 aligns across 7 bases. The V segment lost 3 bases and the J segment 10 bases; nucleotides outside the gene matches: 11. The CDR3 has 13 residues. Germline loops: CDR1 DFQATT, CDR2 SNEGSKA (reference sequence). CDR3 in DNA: TGCAGTGCTAGTCGACGAGGGGGACAGTTCTACACCTTC. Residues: CSASRRGGQFYTF.

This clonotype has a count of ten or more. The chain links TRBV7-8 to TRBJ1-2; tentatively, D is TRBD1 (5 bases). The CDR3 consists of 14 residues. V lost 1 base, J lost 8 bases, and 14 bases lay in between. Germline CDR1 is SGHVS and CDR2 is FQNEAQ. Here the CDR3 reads CASSLDSLTGGYTF. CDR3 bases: TGTGCCAGCAGCTTAGATTCCCTAACAGGAGGCTACACCTTC.

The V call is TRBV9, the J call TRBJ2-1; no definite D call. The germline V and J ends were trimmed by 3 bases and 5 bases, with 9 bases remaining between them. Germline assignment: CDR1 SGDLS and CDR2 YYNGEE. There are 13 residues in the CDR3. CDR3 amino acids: CASSEHTHNEQFF. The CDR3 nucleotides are TGTGCCAGCAGCGAGCACACTCACAATGAGCAGTTCTTC.

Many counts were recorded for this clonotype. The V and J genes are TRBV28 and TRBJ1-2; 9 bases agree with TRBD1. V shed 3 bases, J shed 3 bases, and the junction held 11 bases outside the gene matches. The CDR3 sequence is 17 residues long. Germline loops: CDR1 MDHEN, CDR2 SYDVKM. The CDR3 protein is CASSLFDRGAPDYGYTF. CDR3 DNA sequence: TGTGCCAGCAGTTTGTTCGACAGGGGGGCCCCGGACTATGGCTACACCTTC.

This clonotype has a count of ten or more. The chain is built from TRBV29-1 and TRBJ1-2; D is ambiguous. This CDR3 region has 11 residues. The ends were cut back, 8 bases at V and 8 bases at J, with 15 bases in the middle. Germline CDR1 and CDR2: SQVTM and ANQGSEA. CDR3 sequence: CSFGDLRGYTF. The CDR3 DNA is TGCAGCTTTGGGGATTTGAGGGGCTACACCTTC.

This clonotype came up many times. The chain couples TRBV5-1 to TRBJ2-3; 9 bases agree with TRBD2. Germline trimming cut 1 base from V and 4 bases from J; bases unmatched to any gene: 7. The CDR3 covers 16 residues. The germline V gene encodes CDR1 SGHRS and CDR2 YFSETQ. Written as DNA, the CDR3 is TGCGCCAGCAGCTTGACTCGCGGGGGGGCCGCAGATACGCAGTATTTT. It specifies CASSLTRGGAADTQYF.

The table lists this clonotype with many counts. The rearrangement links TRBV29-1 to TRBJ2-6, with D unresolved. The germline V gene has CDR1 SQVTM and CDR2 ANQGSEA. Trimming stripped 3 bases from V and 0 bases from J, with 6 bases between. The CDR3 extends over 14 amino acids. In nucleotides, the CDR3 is TGCAGCGTTGAGACCAGCTCTGGGGCCAACGTCCTGACTTTC. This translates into CSVETSSGANVLTF.

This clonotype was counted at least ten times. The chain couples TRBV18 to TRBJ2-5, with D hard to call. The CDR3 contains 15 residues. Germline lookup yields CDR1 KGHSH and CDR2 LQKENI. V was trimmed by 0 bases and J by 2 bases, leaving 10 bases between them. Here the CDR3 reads CASSPPRPVQETQYF. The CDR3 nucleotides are TGTGCCAGCTCACCACCGCGACCCGTACAAGAGACCCAGTACTTC.

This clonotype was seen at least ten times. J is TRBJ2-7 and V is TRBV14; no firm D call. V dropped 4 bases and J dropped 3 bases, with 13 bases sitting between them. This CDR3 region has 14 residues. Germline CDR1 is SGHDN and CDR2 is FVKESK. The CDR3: CASSLGPFGYEQYF. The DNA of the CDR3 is TGTGCCAGCAGCCTGGGTCCTTTCGGCTACGAGCAGTACTTC.

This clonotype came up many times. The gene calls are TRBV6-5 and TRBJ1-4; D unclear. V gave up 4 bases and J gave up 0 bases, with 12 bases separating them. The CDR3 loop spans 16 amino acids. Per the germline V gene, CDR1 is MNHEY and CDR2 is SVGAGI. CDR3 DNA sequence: TGTGCCAGCAGTTCCGACTATCCCCCAACTAATGAAAAACTGTTTTTT. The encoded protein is CASSSDYPPTNEKLFF.

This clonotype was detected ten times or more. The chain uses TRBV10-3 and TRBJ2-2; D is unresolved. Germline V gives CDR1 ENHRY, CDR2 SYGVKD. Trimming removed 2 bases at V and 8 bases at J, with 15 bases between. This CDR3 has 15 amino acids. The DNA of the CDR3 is TGTGCCATCAGTGAGACCCCGGCGGCGGAAGGGGAGCTGTTTTTT. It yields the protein CAISETPAAEGELFF.

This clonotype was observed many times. The CDR3, as DNA: TGTGCCAGCAGGGCAGTCGGCACCTTGATCACAGATACGCAGTATTTT. This codes for CASRAVGTLITDTQYF. This chain links TRBV5-6 with TRBJ2-3; D unresolved. CDR3 length equals 16 residues. Germline assignment: CDR1 SGHDT and CDR2 YYEEEE. The V gene lost 5 bases and the J gene lost 2 bases, with 18 bases spanning the gap.

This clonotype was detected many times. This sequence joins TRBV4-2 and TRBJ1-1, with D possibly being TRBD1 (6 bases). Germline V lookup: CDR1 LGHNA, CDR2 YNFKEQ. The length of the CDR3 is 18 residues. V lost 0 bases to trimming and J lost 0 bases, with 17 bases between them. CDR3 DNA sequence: TGTGCCAGCAGCCAAGATCATTTGGGGGGGCAGCTGAACACTGAAGCTTTCTTT. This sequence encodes CASSQDHLGGQLNTEAFF.

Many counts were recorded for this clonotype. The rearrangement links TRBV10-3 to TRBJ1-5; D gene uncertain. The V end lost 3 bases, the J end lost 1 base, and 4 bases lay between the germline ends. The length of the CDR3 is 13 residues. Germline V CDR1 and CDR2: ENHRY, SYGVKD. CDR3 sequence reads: CAISEGSNQPQHF. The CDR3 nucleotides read TGTGCCATCAGTGAAGGGAGCAATCAGCCCCAGCATTTT.

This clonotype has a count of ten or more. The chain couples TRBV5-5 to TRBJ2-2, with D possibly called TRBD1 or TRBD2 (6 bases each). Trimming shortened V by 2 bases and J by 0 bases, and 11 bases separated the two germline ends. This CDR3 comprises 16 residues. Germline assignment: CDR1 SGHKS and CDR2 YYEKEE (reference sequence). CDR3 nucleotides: TGTGCCAGCAGCTTTAATAGGGGGGCGAACACCGGGGAGCTGTTTTTT. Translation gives CASSFNRGANTGELFF.

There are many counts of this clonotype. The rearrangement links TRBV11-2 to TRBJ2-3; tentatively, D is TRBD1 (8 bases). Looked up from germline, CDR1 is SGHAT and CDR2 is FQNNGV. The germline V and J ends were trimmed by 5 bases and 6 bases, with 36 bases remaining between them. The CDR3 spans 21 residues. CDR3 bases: TGTGCCAGCAGCCCCATCCAATTCGCGCCCACCAGGGGGCGGGGGCGGGATACGCAGTATTTT. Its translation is CASSPIQFAPTRGRGRDTQYF.

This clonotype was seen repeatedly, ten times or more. In DNA, the CDR3 is TGTGCCAGCAGTTACGTGGCAGGGGTAACGAACACTGAAGCTTTCTTT. Translating gives CASSYVAGVTNTEAFF. This chain links TRBV6-5 with TRBJ1-1; weak D call: TRBD1 (6 bases). V was cut by 2 bases and J by 1 base, with 14 bases left in between. Germline V gene data show CDR1 as MNHEY and CDR2 as SVGAGI. This CDR3 contains 16 residues.

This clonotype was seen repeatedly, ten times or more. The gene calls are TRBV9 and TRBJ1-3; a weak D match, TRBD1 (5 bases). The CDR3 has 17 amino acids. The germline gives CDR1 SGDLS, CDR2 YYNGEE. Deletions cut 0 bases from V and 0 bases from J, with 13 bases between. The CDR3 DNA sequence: TGTGCCAGCAGCGTAGAAAGTCCAGGGTACTCTGGAAACACCATATATTTT. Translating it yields CASSVESPGYSGNTIYF. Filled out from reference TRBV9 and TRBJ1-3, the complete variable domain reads DSGVTQTPKHLITATGQRVTLRCSPRSGDLSVYWYQQSLDQGLQFLIQYYNGEERAKGNILERFSAQQFPDLHSELNLSSLELGDSALYFCASSVESPGYSGNTIYFGEGSWLTVV.

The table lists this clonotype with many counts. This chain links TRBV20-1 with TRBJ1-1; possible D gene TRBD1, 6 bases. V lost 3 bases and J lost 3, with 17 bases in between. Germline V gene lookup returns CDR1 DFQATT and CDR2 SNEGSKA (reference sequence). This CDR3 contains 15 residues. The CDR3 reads CSASHQGTGDTEAFF. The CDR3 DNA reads TGCAGTGCTAGCCACCAGGGGACGGGCGACACTGAAGCTTTCTTT.

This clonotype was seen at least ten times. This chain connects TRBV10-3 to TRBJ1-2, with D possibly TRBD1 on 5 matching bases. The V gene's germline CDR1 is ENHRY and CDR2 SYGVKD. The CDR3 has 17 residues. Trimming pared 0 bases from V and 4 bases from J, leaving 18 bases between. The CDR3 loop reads CAISESTAAQISYGYTF. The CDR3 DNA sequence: TGTGCCATCAGTGAGTCGACAGCGGCACAAATAAGCTATGGCTACACCTTC.

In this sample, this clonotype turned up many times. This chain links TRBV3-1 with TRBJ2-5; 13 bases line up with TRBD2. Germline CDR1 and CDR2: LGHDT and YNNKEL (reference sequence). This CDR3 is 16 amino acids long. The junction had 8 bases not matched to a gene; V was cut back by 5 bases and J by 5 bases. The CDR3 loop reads CASSSGLAGNLETQYF. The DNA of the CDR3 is TGTGCCAGCAGCTCGGGACTAGCGGGAAATTTGGAGACCCAGTACTTC.